One and the same sample provided the 12 T cell receptor beta chains below, sequenced in a study of blood T cell repertoires in COVID-19 (dated by TCRdb to the early 2020s). The method was the immunoSEQ multiplex PCR assay. Entries here come from immuneACCESS through TCRdb and include only in-frame sequences with V and J called. Some clones fail to appear in such tables; in the studies checked, an unresolved V gene covers under half of the shortfall, and the cause of the remainder is unknown. The sample table holds more than 200,000 clones, of which over 75% were seen once. The leading ten clones occupy about 8% of the sample. The sequenced sample was peripheral blood. The source is a woman aged 80 or over with acute or convalescent COVID-19.

The chain carries TRBV5-1 and TRBJ2-3; 8 bases are shared with TRBD1. The CDR3 is 14 amino acids. Germline trimming cut 4 bases from V and 6 bases from J; bases unmatched to any gene: 7. The germline V gene has CDR1 SGHRS and CDR2 YFSETQ. CDR3 sequence: CASSRQGAGDTQYF. The CDR3 nucleotides read TGCGCCAGCAGCCGGCAGGGGGCGGGCGATACGCAGTATTTT.

The chain uses TRBV7-6 and TRBJ2-1; TRBD2 matches at 12 bases. With V trimmed by 5 bases and J by 6 bases, 14 bases remained unmatched. CDR1 is SGHVS, CDR2 FNYEAQ, per germline. The CDR3 consists of 18 residues. This CDR3 reads CASSPIDSGLAGPNEQFF. CDR3 DNA sequence: TGTGCCAGCAGCCCAATTGATTCCGGACTAGCGGGACCCAATGAGCAGTTCTTC.

The chain combines TRBV4-1 with TRBJ2-5, with D possibly TRBD2 on 6 matching bases. CDR1 and CDR2 (germline): MGHRA, YSYEKL. V was clipped by 8 bases and J by 5 bases, with 21 bases between them. The CDR3 length is 15 residues. The CDR3 loop is CASSLAPRPSETQYF. The CDR3 DNA reads as TGCGCCAGCTCGCTAGCGCCCCGTCCTTCGGAGACCCAGTACTTC.

This rearrangement joins TRBV12-3 or TRBV12-4 to TRBJ2-1; a weak D match, TRBD2 (6 bases). Between the trimmed V and J ends, which lost 9 bases and 9 bases, there was a span of 15 bases. The CDR3 covers 12 residues. CDR3 residues: CASNVLGGEQFF. In DNA, the CDR3 is TGTGCCAGTAACGTACTCGGGGGTGAGCAGTTCTTC.

The CDR3 DNA reads TGTGCCAGCAGCGGGGACTCCGGGCTCCCCCTCCACTTT. Amino acid sequence: CASSGDSGLPLHF. J is TRBJ1-6 and V is TRBV12-3 or TRBV12-4, with D maybe TRBD1 (5 bases). CDR3 length: 13 residues. Deletions cut 6 bases from V and 13 bases from J, with 16 bases between.

The V gene is TRBV25-1, the J gene TRBJ2-1, with D maybe TRBD2 (5 bases). Germline values: CDR1 MGHDK, CDR2 SYGVNS. With 6 bases removed from V and 5 bases from J, the gap between germline ends came to 23 bases. The CDR3 is 17 amino acids. The CDR3 reads CASSPSGVNIRNNEQFF. DNA of the CDR3: TGTGCCAGCAGCCCCTCCGGGGTCAACATTAGGAACAATGAGCAGTTCTTC.

The chain joins TRBV6-4 to TRBJ1-5, with TRBD1 matching 7 bases. Losses at the gene ends were 1 base for V and 2 bases for J; bases not matched to a gene: 2. Germline CDR1 MRHNA, CDR2 SNTAGT. The CDR3 is 15 residues long. Here the CDR3 reads CASSDLGTGNQPQHF. Here the CDR3 DNA reads TGTGCCAGCAGTGACTTAGGGACAGGCAATCAGCCCCAGCATTTT.

The chain uses TRBV28 and TRBJ1-6, with TRBD1 identical over 9 bases. Germline CDR1 reads MDHEN; CDR2 reads SYDVKM. Trimming at V came to 5 bases and at J to 10 bases, leaving 12 bases not matched to a gene. This CDR3 spans 16 amino acids. The CDR3 DNA reads as TGTGCCAGCAGTCCCAGAACGGGGACAGGGTTGTCACCCCTCCACTTT. As protein: CASSPRTGTGLSPLHF.

The chain uses TRBV3-1 (or the pseudogene TRBV3-2) and TRBJ2-3; D gene unclear. The ends were cut back, 1 base at V and 4 bases at J, with 3 bases in the middle. The length of the CDR3 is 12 residues. Germline-derived CDR1 and CDR2 are LGHDT and YNNKEL (reference sequence). The CDR3 region is CASSQVADTQYF. The CDR3 nucleotides read TGTGCCAGCAGCCAAGTAGCAGATACGCAGTATTTT.

V and J are TRBV7-2 and TRBJ2-1, with 10 nucleotides matching TRBD2. The CDR3 covers 16 residues. V was pared by 5 bases and J by 7 bases, with 11 bases of the junction left unmatched. Germline V gene data show CDR1 as SGHTA and CDR2 as FQGNSA. The chain's CDR3 is CASSKSGGAFANEQFF. CDR3 coding DNA: TGTGCCAGCAGCAAGAGCGGGGGGGCCTTCGCGAATGAGCAGTTCTTC. Full variable domain (rest looked up from reference TRBV7-2 and TRBJ2-1): GAGVSQSPSNKVTEKGKDVELRCDPISGHTALYWYRQSLGQGLEFLIYFQGNSAPDKSGLPSDRFSAERTGGSVSTLTIQRTQQEDSAVYLCASSKSGGAFANEQFFGPGTRLTVL.

This clone was seen only a few times. This chain joins TRBV6-1 and TRBJ2-3; the match to TRBD1 covers 8 bases. Germline CDR1 reads MNHNS; CDR2 reads SASEGT. This CDR3 has 20 residues. J was trimmed by 2 bases and V by 2 bases; bases with no gene match: 18. The CDR3, as DNA: TGTGCCAGCAGTGAACCGCAGCCCCCACAGGGGGGTAGATTCACAGATACGCAGTATTTT. Encoded protein: CASSEPQPPQGGRFTDTQYF.

The V and J genes are TRBV6-5 and TRBJ2-3; TRBD2 aligns across 11 bases. The V and J ends lost 2 bases and 5 bases, in that order; junction bases with no gene match: 3. This CDR3 has 15 amino acids. Germline V lookup: CDR1 MNHEY, CDR2 SVGAGI. The CDR3 coding sequence is TGTGCCAGCAGTTACGGGACTAGCGGTATAGATACGCAGTATTTT. Its translation: CASSYGTSGIDTQYF.